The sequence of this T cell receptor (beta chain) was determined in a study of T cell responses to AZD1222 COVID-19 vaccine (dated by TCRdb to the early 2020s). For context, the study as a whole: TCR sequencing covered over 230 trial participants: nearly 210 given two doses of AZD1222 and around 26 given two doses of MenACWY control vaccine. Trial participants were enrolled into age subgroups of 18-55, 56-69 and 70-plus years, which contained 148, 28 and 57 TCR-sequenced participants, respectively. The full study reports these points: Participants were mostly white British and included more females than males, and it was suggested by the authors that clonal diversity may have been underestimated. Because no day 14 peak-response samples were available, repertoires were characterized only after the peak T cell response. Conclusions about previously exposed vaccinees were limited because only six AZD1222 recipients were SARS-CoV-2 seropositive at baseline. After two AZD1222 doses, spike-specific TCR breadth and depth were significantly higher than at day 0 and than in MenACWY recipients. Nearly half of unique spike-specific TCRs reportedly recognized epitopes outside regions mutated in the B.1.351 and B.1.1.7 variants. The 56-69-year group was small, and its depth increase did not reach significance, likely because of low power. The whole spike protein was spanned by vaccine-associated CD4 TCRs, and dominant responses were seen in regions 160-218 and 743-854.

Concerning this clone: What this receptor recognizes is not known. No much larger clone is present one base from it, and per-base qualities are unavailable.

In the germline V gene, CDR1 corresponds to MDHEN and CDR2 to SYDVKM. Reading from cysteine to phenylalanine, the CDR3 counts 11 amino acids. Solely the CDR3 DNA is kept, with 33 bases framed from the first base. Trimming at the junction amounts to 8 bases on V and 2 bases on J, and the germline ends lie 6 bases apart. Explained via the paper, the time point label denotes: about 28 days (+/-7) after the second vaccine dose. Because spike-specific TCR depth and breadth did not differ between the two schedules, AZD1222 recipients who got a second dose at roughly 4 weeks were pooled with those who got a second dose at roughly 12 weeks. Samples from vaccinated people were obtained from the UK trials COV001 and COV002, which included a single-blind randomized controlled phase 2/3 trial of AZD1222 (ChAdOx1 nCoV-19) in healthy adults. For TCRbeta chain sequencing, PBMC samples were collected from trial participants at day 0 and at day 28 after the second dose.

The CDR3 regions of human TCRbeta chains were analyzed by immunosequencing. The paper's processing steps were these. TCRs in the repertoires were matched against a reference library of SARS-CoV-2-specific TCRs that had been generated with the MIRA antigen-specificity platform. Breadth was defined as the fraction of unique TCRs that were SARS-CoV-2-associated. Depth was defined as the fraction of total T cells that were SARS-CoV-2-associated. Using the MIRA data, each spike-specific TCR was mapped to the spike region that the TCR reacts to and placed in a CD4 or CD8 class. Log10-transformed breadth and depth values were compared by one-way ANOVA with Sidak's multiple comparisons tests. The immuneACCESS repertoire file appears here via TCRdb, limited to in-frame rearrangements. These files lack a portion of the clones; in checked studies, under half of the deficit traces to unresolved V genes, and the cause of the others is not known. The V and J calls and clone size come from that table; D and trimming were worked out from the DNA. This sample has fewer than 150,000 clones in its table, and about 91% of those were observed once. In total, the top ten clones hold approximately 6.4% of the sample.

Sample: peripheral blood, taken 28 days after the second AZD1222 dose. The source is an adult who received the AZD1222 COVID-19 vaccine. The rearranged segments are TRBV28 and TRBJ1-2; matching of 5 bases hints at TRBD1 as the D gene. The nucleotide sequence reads TGTGCCAGCGAGGGGAACTATGGCTACACCTTC. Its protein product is CASEGNYGYTF.